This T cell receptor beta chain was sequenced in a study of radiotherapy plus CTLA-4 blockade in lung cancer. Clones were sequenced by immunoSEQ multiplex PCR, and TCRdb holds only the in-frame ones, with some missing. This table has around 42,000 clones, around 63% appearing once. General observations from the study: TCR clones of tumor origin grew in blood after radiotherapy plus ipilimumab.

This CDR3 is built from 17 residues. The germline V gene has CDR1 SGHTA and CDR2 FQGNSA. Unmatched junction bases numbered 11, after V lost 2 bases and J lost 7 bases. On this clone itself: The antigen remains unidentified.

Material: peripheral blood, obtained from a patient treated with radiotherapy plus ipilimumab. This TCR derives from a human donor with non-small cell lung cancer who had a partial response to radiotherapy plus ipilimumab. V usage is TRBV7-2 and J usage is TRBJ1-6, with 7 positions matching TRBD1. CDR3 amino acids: CASSLRTRETGNSPLHF. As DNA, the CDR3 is TGTGCCAGCAGCTTACGGACCCGCGAGACAGGGAATTCACCCCTCCACTTT.